This TCR beta chain was documented in a study of blood T cells in healthy people across ages. Peripheral blood from each donor was collected in a volume of 8.5 to 10 milliliters. V shed 5 bases and J 8 bases; nucleotides not matched to a gene: 15. CDR1 and CDR2 from the germline V gene are SGHTA and FQGTGA. The CDR3 contains 18 residues. The second PCR ran about 7 to 12 cycles with a sample-barcoded 5' primer and J-beta primers. Each CDR3 protein is one row after TCRdb ran MiXCR on the 5' RACE reads. The sample comprises just over 1 million distinct CDR3 sequences, roughly 45% of which are singletons, and around 18% rests with the top ten.

The sequence was obtained from a woman in her sixties or seventies in good health. Sequenced material: blood. The chain employs TRBV7-3 and TRBJ2-1; TRBD2 agrees at 13 bases. The CDR3 nucleotides are TGTGCCAGCAGCAAAAGAGGGTCACTAGCGGGAGGGCGCGATGAGCAGTTCTTC. It translates to CASSKRGSLAGGRDEQFF.